The clone carrying this T cell receptor (beta chain) was seen ten or more times. Its target is unknown. Germline V lookup: CDR1 SGHKS, CDR2 YYEKEE (reference sequence). The CDR3 spans 15 residues. Trimming cost V 4 bases and J 0 bases, with 10 bases left between them. TCRdb ran MiXCR on the 5' RACE reads and lists one entry per CDR3 protein. The repertoire includes about 320,000 distinct CDR3 sequences, around 4.5% of them detected once, and 15% to 20% sits in the top ten. This specimen belongs to a study of T cells after yellow fever vaccination. The study's findings and limits: Clones that expanded after primary vaccination mostly reappeared after the booster (less than 98% CD4, 70% to 90% CD8). Although most clonotypes did not, a small share appeared in both CD4 and CD8 compartments. It was a weaker secondary response, yet one that peaked faster, at day 5 versus 15. Abundant bulk-derived clonotypes could contaminate FACS-sorted repertoires.

This specimen was PBMCs, taken 15 days after the yellow fever booster vaccination. This chain joins TRBV5-5 and TRBJ2-2; tentative D call: TRBD1 (5 bases). The TCR comes from a man between 18 and 29 years old who received the YFV17D yellow fever vaccine. CDR3 sequence: CASSRQFTNTGELFF. The CDR3 DNA follows: TGTGCCAGCAGCCGACAGTTTACGAACACCGGGGAGCTGTTTTTT.